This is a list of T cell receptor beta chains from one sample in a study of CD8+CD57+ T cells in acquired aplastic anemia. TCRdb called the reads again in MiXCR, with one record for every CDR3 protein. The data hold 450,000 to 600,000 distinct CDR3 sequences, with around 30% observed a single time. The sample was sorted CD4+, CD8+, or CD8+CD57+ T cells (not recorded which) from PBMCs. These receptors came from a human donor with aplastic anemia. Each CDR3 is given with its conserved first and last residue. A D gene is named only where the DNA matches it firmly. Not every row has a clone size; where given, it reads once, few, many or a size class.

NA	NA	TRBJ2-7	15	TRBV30	TGTGCCTGGAGTGTAGTGCAGCGGGCGGAATACGAGCAGTACTTC	CAWSVVQRAEYEQYF
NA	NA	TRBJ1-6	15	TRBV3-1	TGTGCCAGCACCCGAACAGGAGGGAAGGGTTCACCCCTCCACTTT	CASTRTGGKGSPLHF
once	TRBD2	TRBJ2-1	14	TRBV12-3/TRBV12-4	TGTGCCAGCAGGTCGACTAGCGGGAGTTATGAGCAGTTCTTC	CASRSTSGSYEQFF
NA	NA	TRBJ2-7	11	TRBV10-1	TGCGCCAGCAACCCAGACTACGAGCAGTACTTC	CASNPDYEQYF
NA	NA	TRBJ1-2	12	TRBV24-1	TGTGCCACCAGTGATTCAGGGGAAGGCTACACCTTC	CATSDSGEGYTF
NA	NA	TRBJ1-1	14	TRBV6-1	TGTGCCAGCAGTGATGTCAGAATGAACACTGAAGCTTTCTTT	CASSDVRMNTEAFF
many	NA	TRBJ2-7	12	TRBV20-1	TGCAGTGCTGCGACTAGGTCCTACGAGCAGTACTTC	CSAATRSYEQYF
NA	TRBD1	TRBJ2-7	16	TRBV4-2	TGTGCCAGCAGCCAGCTCCGGGACAGACAAAACTACGAGCAGTACTTC	CASSQLRDRQNYEQYF
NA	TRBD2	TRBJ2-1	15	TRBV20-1	TGCAGTGCTAGGCCTAGCGGGGTGTCCTACAATGAGCAGTTCTTC	CSARPSGVSYNEQFF
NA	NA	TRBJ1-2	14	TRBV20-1	TGCAGTGCTAGGGAGTTACACACTAACTATGGCTACACCTTC	CSARELHTNYGYTF
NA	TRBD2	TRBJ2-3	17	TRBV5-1	TGCGCCAGCAGCGCAGGGACTAGCGGGAAACCCACAGATACGCAGTATTTT	CASSAGTSGKPTDTQYF
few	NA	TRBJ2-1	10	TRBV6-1	TGTGCCAGCAGTGAAATTACGTGGTTCTTC	CASSEITWFF
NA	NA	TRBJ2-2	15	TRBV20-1	TGCAGTGCTGGAGATCCGGCAGGGTTTACCGGGGAGCTGTTTTTT	CSAGDPAGFTGELFF
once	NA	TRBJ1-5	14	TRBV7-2	TGTGCCAGCAGCTTGGGGACTAGCACAGATACGCAGCATTTT	CASSLGTSTDTQHF
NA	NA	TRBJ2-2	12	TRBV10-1	TGCGCCAGCAGTGACGGGACAGGGGAGCTGTTTTTT	CASSDGTGELFF
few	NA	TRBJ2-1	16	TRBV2	TGTGCCAGCAGTCCCCAGAGGGGGAGGGACTACAATGAGCAGTTCTTC	CASSPQRGRDYNEQFF
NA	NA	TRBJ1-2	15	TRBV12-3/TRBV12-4	TGTGCCAGCAGTCCGACAGTCCGGGGGTTGGGTGGCTACACCTTC	CASSPTVRGLGGYTF
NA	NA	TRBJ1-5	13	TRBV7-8	TGTGCCAGCAGCTTAGCGGTAAGTCAGCCCCAGCATTTT	CASSLAVSQPQHF
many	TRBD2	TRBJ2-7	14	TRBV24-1	TGTGCCACATGGGGGAGGGTAAGCTCCTACGAGCAGTACTTC	CATWGRVSSYEQYF
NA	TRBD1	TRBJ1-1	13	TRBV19	TGTGCCAGCGAACAGGGGGCTTACACTGAAGCTTTCTTT	CASEQGAYTEAFF
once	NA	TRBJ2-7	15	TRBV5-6	TGTGCCAGCAGCTTGGGGCAGGTATGGGTCGACGAGCAGTACTTC	CASSLGQVWVDEQYF
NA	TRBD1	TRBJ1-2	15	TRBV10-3	TGTGCCATCAGTGACCTGACAGGGAGCAACTATGGCTACACCTTC	CAISDLTGSNYGYTF
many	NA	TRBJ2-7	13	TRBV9	TGTGCCAGCAGCGTAGCTGAGGGGTACGAGCAGTACTTC	CASSVAEGYEQYF
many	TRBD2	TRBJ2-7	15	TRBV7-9	TGTGCCAGCAGCCCGGGGGGGCCGTATAGAGAGGAGCAGTACTTC	CASSPGGPYREEQYF
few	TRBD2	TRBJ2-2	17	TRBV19	TGTGCCAGTAGTCTTGGACTAGCGGGAGGGATGAACGGGGAGCTGTTTTTT	CASSLGLAGGMNGELFF
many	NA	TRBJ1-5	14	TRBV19	TGTGCCAGTAGTTTTGAGGGGGTAGGTCAGCCCCAGCATTTT	CASSFEGVGQPQHF
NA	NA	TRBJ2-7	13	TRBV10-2	TGCGCCAGCAGTGAAGGGAAATCCTACGAGCAGTACTTC	CASSEGKSYEQYF
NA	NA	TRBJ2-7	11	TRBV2	TGTGCCAGCAGTGAATCGGGAGAGCAGTACTTC	CASSESGEQYF
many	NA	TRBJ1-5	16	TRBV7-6	TGTGCCAGCAGCTTGGAACCCCTTCCTAGCAATCAGCCCCAGCATTTT	CASSLEPLPSNQPQHF
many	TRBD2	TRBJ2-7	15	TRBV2	TGTGCCAGTAGTTCAAGGACTAGCGGGGGCTACGAGCAGTACTTC	CASSSRTSGGYEQYF
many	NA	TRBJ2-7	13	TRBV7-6	TGTGCCAGCAGCTTTGGGGCGGGCTACGAGCAGTACTTC	CASSFGAGYEQYF
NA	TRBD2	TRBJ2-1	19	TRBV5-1	TGCGCCAGCAGCTCCGGACTAGCGGGAATCAGTGCCCCCTACAATGAGCAGTTCTTC	CASSSGLAGISAPYNEQFF
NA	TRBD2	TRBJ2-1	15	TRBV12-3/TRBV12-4	TGTGCCAGCACCTTTACTAGCGGGGGCTACAATGAGCAGTTCTTC	CASTFTSGGYNEQFF
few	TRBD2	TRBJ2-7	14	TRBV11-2	TGTGCCAGCAGCTTCACTAGCGGGGACTACGAGCAGTACTTC	CASSFTSGDYEQYF
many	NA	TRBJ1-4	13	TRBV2	TGTGCCAGCAATTGGGACCGTAATGAAAAACTGTTTTTT	CASNWDRNEKLFF
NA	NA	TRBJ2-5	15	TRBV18	TGTGCCAGCTCACCTCACGGCGGCATCCAAGAGACCCAGTACTTC	CASSPHGGIQETQYF
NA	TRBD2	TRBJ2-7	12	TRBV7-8	TGTGCCAGCAGCCGGACTAGCGCCGAGCAGTACTTC	CASSRTSAEQYF
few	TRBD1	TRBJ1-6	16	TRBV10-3	TGTGCCATCAGTAAACGACAGGGGTTTGGTAATTCACCCCTCCACTTT	CAISKRQGFGNSPLHF
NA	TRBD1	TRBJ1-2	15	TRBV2	TGTGCCAGCAGTGGTCAGGGGGCGACTAACTATGGCTACACCTTC	CASSGQGATNYGYTF
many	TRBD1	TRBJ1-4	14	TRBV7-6	TGTGCCAGCAGCATTAGACAGGGAGGGGAAAAACTGTTTTTT	CASSIRQGGEKLFF
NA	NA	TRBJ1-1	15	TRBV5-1	TGCGCCAGCAGCTCGGCGTTGGGTTCGAACACTGAAGCTTTCTTT	CASSSALGSNTEAFF
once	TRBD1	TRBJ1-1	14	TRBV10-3	TGTGCCAGCAGACAGACAGGGGGCGACACTGAAGCTTTCTTT	CASRQTGGDTEAFF
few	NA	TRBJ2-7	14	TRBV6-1	TGTGCCAGCGGCGGTAGGGAGAGCTCCTACGAGCAGTACTTC	CASGGRESSYEQYF
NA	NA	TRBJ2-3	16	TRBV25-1	TGTGCCAGCAGTGAATCCGAGATTCGGGTCACAGATACGCAGTATTTT	CASSESEIRVTDTQYF
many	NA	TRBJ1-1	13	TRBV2	TGTGCCAGCAGTGAAGACGGTTACACTGAAGCTTTCTTT	CASSEDGYTEAFF
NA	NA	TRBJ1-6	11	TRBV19	TGTGCCAGTAGGGGGACGGGGACCCTCCACTTT	CASRGTGTLHF
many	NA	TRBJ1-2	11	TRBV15	TGTGCCACCGGAGCTAACTATGGCTACACCTTC	CATGANYGYTF
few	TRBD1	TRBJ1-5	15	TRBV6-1	TGTGCCAGCAGTAGATGGGGGACAGGCAATCAGCCCCAGCATTTT	CASSRWGTGNQPQHF
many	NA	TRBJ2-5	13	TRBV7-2	TGTGCCAGCAGCGCCTGGGACCAAGAGACCCAGTACTTC	CASSAWDQETQYF
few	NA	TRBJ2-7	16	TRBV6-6	TGTGCCAGCAGTTACTCGGCGGTTCAGGGTAACCACGAGCAGTACTTC	CASSYSAVQGNHEQYF
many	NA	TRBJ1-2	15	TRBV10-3	TGTGCCATCAGTGAGGGGCGACAGGCCGCACAGGGCTACACCTTC	CAISEGRQAAQGYTF
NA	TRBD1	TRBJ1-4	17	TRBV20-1	TGCAGTGCTAGAGATCAGGGGGCGAGGAGGGGGGATGAAAAACTGTTTTTT	CSARDQGARRGDEKLFF
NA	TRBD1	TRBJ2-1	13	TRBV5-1	TGCGCCAGCACCGGACAGGGCTCCTACGAGCAGTTCTTC	CASTGQGSYEQFF
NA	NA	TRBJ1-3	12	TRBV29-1	TGCAGCGCAACAGGGAATGGAAACACCATATATTTT	CSATGNGNTIYF
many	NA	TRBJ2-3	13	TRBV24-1	TGTGCCACCAGTGTGGGTTCAGCAGATACGCAGTATTTT	CATSVGSADTQYF
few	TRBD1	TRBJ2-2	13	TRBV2	TGTGCCAGCAGCTCCGACAGGGCCGGGGAGCTGTTTTTT	CASSSDRAGELFF
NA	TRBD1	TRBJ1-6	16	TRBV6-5	TGTGCCAGCAGTTCCGGGACAGGGGTATTAGGATCACCCCTCCACTTT	CASSSGTGVLGSPLHF